What follows are 29 T cell receptor beta chains derived from one specimen sequenced in a study of blood T cell repertoires in COVID-19. The repertoire was sequenced with immunoSEQ multiplex PCR; TCRdb's copy has only in-frame clones and lacks some. The table includes about 240,000 clones, about 91% detected once. Sequenced input: PBMCs or T cells enriched from blood (not recorded which). The receptors were gathered from a woman under 40 with acute COVID-19.

V is TRBV27 and J is TRBJ1-2; 7 bases align to TRBD1. This CDR3 has 14 residues. Germline CDR1 is MNHEY and CDR2 is SMNVEV (reference sequence). The V gene end was trimmed by 3 bases and the J gene end by 8 bases; junction bases not matched to a gene: 9. The CDR3 protein is CASSFGQGVGGYTF. The CDR3, as DNA: TGTGCCAGCAGTTTCGGGCAGGGGGTCGGGGGCTACACCTTC.

With respect to this clone: Other DNA sequences of this sample code for an identical CDR3. The V gene is TRBV5-1, the J gene TRBJ1-4, with 7 bases aligning to TRBD1. J gave up 6 bases and V 0 bases, and 2 bases lay outside the gene matches. Germline values: CDR1 SGHRS, CDR2 YFSETQ. The length of the CDR3 is 14 residues. The CDR3 loop is CASSLETGDEKLFF. The CDR3 DNA follows: TGCGCCAGCAGCTTGGAAACAGGGGATGAAAAACTGTTTTTT.

This chain connects TRBV6-5 to TRBJ2-6; no firm D call. Germline CDR1 and CDR2: MNHEY and SVGAGI. This CDR3 comprises 14 residues. V was shortened by 6 bases and J by 4 bases, with 10 bases between the two germline ends. DNA for the CDR3: TGTGCCAGCAGACCCACTACCGGGGCCAACGTCCTGACTTTC. Encoded protein: CASRPTTGANVLTF.

There are a few counts of this clone. The V gene is TRBV6-2 or TRBV6-3, the J gene TRBJ2-5, with D possibly matching TRBD1 (6 bases). V lost 0 bases and J 5 bases, leaving 13 bases between the germline ends. The CDR3 sequence is 15 residues long. CDR1 is MNHEY, CDR2 SVGEGT, per germline. The CDR3 is CASSYSKTGLETQYF. The CDR3 nucleotides read TGTGCCAGCAGTTACTCCAAAACAGGGCTCGAGACCCAGTACTTC.

This rearrangement joins TRBV5-1 to TRBJ1-1; 9 nucleotides agree with TRBD1. Losses at the gene ends were 0 bases for V and 5 bases for J; bases not matched to a gene: 5. Germline lookup yields CDR1 SGHRS and CDR2 YFSETQ. The CDR3 is 15 amino acids. Here the CDR3 DNA reads TGCGCCAGCAGCTTGGGGGACAGGGTTCTAACTGAAGCTTTCTTT. Its protein product is CASSLGDRVLTEAFF.

The chain employs TRBV4-1 and TRBJ2-1, with 15 bases identical to TRBD2. The CDR3 is 18 residues long. From germline, CDR1 is MGHRA and CDR2 YSYEKL. Trimming cost V 0 bases and J 7 bases; bases outside gene matches: 7. The CDR3 sequence: CASSQERTSGGANNEQFF. The CDR3 DNA is TGCGCCAGCAGCCAAGAGAGGACTAGCGGGGGGGCCAATAATGAGCAGTTCTTC.

The chain combines TRBV4-1 with TRBJ2-1, with a possible D match to TRBD2 (6 bases). The V gene's germline CDR1 is MGHRA and CDR2 YSYEKL. The CDR3 is made up of 14 amino acids. V lost 2 bases to trimming and J lost 8 bases, with 13 bases between them. This CDR3 reads CASSQPGTRHEQFF. For the CDR3, the DNA is TGCGCCAGCAGCCAACCCGGGACTCGCCATGAGCAGTTCTTC.

This rearrangement joins TRBV3-1 (or the pseudogene TRBV3-2) to TRBJ1-1, with D perhaps matching TRBD1 (5 bases). V lost 1 base, J lost 8 bases, and 17 bases lay in between. This CDR3 comprises 15 residues. Germline V CDR1 and CDR2: LGHDT, YNNKEL (reference sequence). The CDR3 DNA reads TGTGCCAGCAGCCAAGGTTCGACAGCGGGAACCGAAGCTTTCTTT. The encoded protein is CASSQGSTAGTEAFF.

J is TRBJ2-1 and V is TRBV5-4; 9 bases are shared with TRBD2. The CDR3 totals 15 residues. Germline V lookup: CDR1 SGHNT, CDR2 YYREEE (reference sequence). The trim removed 1 base at V and 4 bases at J, leaving 3 bases unmatched. CDR3: CASSLPSGEYNEQFF. The CDR3 DNA reads as TGTGCCAGCAGCTTGCCTAGCGGGGAATACAATGAGCAGTTCTTC.

This chain links TRBV30 with TRBJ1-5, with D possibly TRBD1 on 5 matching bases. Looked up from germline, CDR1 is GTSNPN and CDR2 is SVGIG (reference sequence). The CDR3 is made up of 14 amino acids. Trimming removed 4 bases at V and 2 bases at J, with 12 bases between. The CDR3 DNA reads as TGTGCCTGGAATGTCGGCAGGGGCAATCAGCCCCAGCATTTT. Its translation: CAWNVGRGNQPQHF.

V gene TRBV6-5 combines with J gene TRBJ1-2; maybe TRBD1 (5 bases). Per the germline V gene, CDR1 is MNHEY and CDR2 is SVGAGI. V was clipped by 7 bases and J by 4 bases, with 13 bases between them. The CDR3 is 13 amino acids. In DNA form, the CDR3 reads TGTGCCAGCACCACGGACACTTCCTATGGCTACACCTTC. The encoded protein is CASTTDTSYGYTF.

Comments on this clone: Other DNA sequences in the same sample also yield this CDR3. The chain uses TRBV18 and TRBJ1-2; the D is unclear. The CDR3 covers 12 residues. Deletions cut 2 bases from V and 7 bases from J, with 8 bases between. Germline CDR1 and CDR2: KGHSH and LQKENI. The CDR3, as DNA: TGTGCCAGCTCACCAAGTGGGAGTGGCTACACCTTC. It translates to CASSPSGSGYTF. The full variable domain, in which reference TRBV18 and TRBJ1-2 provide the parts outside the CDR3, is NAGVMQNPRHLVRRRGQEARLRCSPMKGHSHVYWYRQLPEEGLKFMVYLQKENIIDESGMPKERFSAEFPKEGPSILRIQQVVRGDSAAYFCASSPSGSGYTFGSGTRLTVV.

The chain uses TRBV7-9 and TRBJ1-2; 10 bases map to TRBD1. J lost 4 bases, V lost 5 bases, and 10 bases had no gene match. This CDR3 has 16 residues. Germline V gene data show CDR1 as SEHNR and CDR2 as FQNEAQ (reference sequence). DNA of the CDR3: TGTGCCAGCAGCACCGCCCTGGGACAGGGGACCTATGGCTACACCTTC. Translation: CASSTALGQGTYGYTF.

This chain joins TRBV27 and TRBJ2-5; perhaps TRBD2 as D (5 bases). The germline CDR1 and CDR2 sequences are MNHEY and SMNVEV (reference sequence). The CDR3 extends over 13 amino acids. V was cut by 0 bases and J by 3 bases, with 5 bases left in between. The CDR3 spells CASSLSREETQYF. The CDR3 DNA sequence: TGTGCCAGCAGTTTATCGAGGGAAGAGACCCAGTACTTC.

The V call is TRBV2, the J call TRBJ1-5; maybe TRBD1 (5 bases). Trimming removed 2 bases at V and 11 bases at J, with 10 bases between. The CDR3 is 12 residues long. Germline V lookup: CDR1 SNHLY, CDR2 FYNNEI. This CDR3 reads CASSERGTAQHF. Here the CDR3 DNA reads TGTGCCAGCAGTGAAAGGGGTACGGCCCAGCATTTT.

The CDR3 DNA is TGTGCCTGGGCGACAGTTGGTCAGCCCCAGCATTTT. Translated: CAWATVGQPQHF. The genes are TRBV30 and TRBJ1-5; D perhaps matches TRBD1 (5 bases). The V end was cut by 5 bases, the J end by 6 bases, with 11 bases between. The germline CDR1 and CDR2 sequences are GTSNPN and SVGIG (reference sequence). The CDR3 has 12 amino acids.

The J gene is TRBJ1-2, the V gene TRBV12-3 or TRBV12-4, with 8 bases fitting TRBD1. The CDR3 sequence is 13 residues long. V trimming: 6 bases; J trimming: 4 bases; junction bases outside the gene matches: 4. CDR3 amino acids: CASSQDRVYGYTF. In nucleotides, the CDR3 is TGTGCCAGCAGCCAGGACAGGGTCTATGGCTACACCTTC.

The gene calls are TRBV4-1 and TRBJ1-5; D is unclear. The V gene lost 0 bases and the J gene lost 4 bases, with 10 bases spanning the gap. The germline V gene has CDR1 MGHRA and CDR2 YSYEKL. This CDR3 has 15 amino acids. The CDR3, as DNA: TGCGCCAGCAGCCAAGATCCTAGGAGGAATCAGCCCCAGCATTTT. Translation gives CASSQDPRRNQPQHF.

The genes are TRBV11-2 and TRBJ2-3; D ambiguous. This CDR3 is built from 13 residues. Trimming removed 8 bases from V and 3 bases from J, with 12 bases in between. Per germline, CDR1 SGHAT and CDR2 FQNNGV. CDR3: CASFSLETDTQYF. DNA of the CDR3: TGTGCCAGCTTCTCCCTAGAGACAGATACGCAGTATTTT.

This sequence joins TRBV28 and TRBJ1-2; possibly TRBD1 for D (5 bases). The CDR3 is made up of 12 amino acids. Per germline, CDR1 MDHEN and CDR2 SYDVKM. The V end lost 5 bases, the J end lost 2 bases, and 6 bases lay between the germline ends. CDR3 residues: CASSDRNYGYTF. The DNA for the CDR3 is TGTGCCAGCAGTGACAGAAACTATGGCTACACCTTC.

The genes are TRBV19 and TRBJ1-2, with D possibly TRBD1 on 6 matching bases. Germline values: CDR1 LNHDA, CDR2 SQIVND (reference sequence). This CDR3 comprises 14 residues. V was clipped by 5 bases and J by 4 bases, with 14 bases between them. CDR3 in DNA: TGTGCCAGTAGTGATTCAGGACAGATCTATGGCTACACCTTC. Residues: CASSDSGQIYGYTF.

V usage is TRBV19 and J usage is TRBJ1-5; D is uncertain. Trimming cost V 5 bases and J 5 bases, with 10 bases left between them. This CDR3 contains 13 residues. CDR1 and CDR2 (germline): LNHDA, SQIVND (reference sequence). The CDR3: CASSPVFYQPQHF. CDR3 DNA: TGTGCCAGTAGTCCGGTATTCTATCAGCCCCAGCATTTT.

The rearrangement uses TRBV12-5 and TRBJ1-1; TRBD1 matches at 8 bases. With 7 bases clipped from V and 4 bases from J, the junction kept 5 bases outside the gene matches. Germline CDR1 reads LGHNT; CDR2 reads FRNRAP. This CDR3 region has 13 residues. In DNA, the CDR3 is TGTGCTAGTGCCAGGGGGCTGGGCACTGAAGCTTTCTTT. It yields the protein CASARGLGTEAFF.

In nucleotides, the CDR3 is TGCGCCAGCAGCGTTGGACAGGGGGCTGTCTGGGAAAAACTGTTTTTT. Translating it yields CASSVGQGAVWEKLFF. This chain joins TRBV5-1 and TRBJ1-4; 11 bases agree with TRBD1. The CDR3 has 16 amino acids. V was clipped by 4 bases and J by 8 bases; unmatched bases: 10. In germline, CDR1 is SGHRS, CDR2 YFSETQ.

The J gene is TRBJ1-1, the V gene TRBV7-9; D possibly corresponds to TRBD1 (5 bases). Trimming stripped 3 bases from V and 4 bases from J, with 15 bases between. The V gene's germline CDR1 is SEHNR and CDR2 FQNEAQ (reference sequence). The CDR3 runs 15 residues. The chain's CDR3 is CASSFKDIRITEAFF. CDR3 sequence (DNA): TGTGCCAGCAGCTTCAAGGACATAAGAATCACTGAAGCTTTCTTT.

The chain links TRBV19 to TRBJ1-5; no clear D. Germline V gene sequence: CDR1 LNHDA, CDR2 SQIVND (reference sequence). Trimming shortened V by 3 bases and J by 3 bases, and 12 bases separated the two germline ends. The CDR3 runs to 15 residues. The DNA for the CDR3 is TGTGCCAGTAGTATGCACGGGGATAACAATCAGCCCCAGCATTTT. Protein product: CASSMHGDNNQPQHF.

This chain links TRBV2 with TRBJ1-1, with no clear D. Germline values: CDR1 SNHLY, CDR2 FYNNEI. V was shortened by 5 bases and J by 8 bases, with 18 bases between the two germline ends. The CDR3 loop spans 14 amino acids. The CDR3 region has the DNA TGTGCCAGCAGTCCATCGGTCAGAGCGGGCGAAGCTTTCTTT. Translated: CASSPSVRAGEAFF.

The chain carries TRBV7-9 and TRBJ2-1, with D maybe TRBD1 (5 bases). The CDR3 runs to 11 residues. Trimming took off 11 bases at V and 8 bases at J, with 13 bases between the two ends. Germline-derived CDR1 and CDR2 are SEHNR and FQNEAQ (reference sequence). The CDR3 loop reads CAGAQADEQFF. DNA for the CDR3: TGTGCCGGGGCCCAAGCCGATGAGCAGTTCTTC.

The chain recombines TRBV6-5 with TRBJ1-1; D is possibly TRBD1 (6 bases). The CDR3 is 13 residues long. CDR1 MNHEY and CDR2 SVGAGI come from the germline V gene. Trimming removed 8 bases from V and 4 bases from J, with 14 bases in between. The CDR3 bases are TGTGCCAGCGGAAACAGGGTTGCCACTGAAGCTTTCTTT. Amino acids: CASGNRVATEAFF.